The 23 T cell receptor beta chains given below trace back to one sample, sequenced in a study of PD-L1 blockade in urothelial cancer. Regarding time point: pretreatment peripheral blood. The repertoire was sequenced with immunoSEQ multiplex PCR; TCRdb's copy has only in-frame clones and lacks some. The sample includes approximately 70,000 clones, roughly 84% seen only once; the top ten take around a tenth. The material sequenced was PBMCs, taken around atezolizumab (anti-PD-L1) treatment. The receptors were sampled from a woman between 65 and 79 years old with urothelial cancer.

This clone showed up just a few times. The chain uses TRBV7-9 and TRBJ2-1; D ambiguous. CDR3 length: 13 residues. V was cut by 1 base and J by 10 bases, with 11 bases left in between. Looked up from germline, CDR1 is SEHNR and CDR2 is FQNEAQ (reference sequence). The CDR3 sequence is CASSLVAQKEQFF. The CDR3 DNA reads TGTGCCAGCAGCTTAGTTGCGCAAAAGGAGCAGTTCTTC.

This chain uses TRBV10-2 with TRBJ2-7; TRBD1 matches at 8 bases. There are 13 residues in the CDR3. The germline V gene encodes CDR1 WSHSY and CDR2 SAAADI. With V trimmed by 6 bases and J by 6 bases, 7 bases remained unmatched. This chain's CDR3 is CASRNGQGSEQYF. In DNA form, the CDR3 reads TGCGCCAGCAGAAACGGACAGGGCAGCGAGCAGTACTTC.

CDR3 amino acids: CASSGDRHYNEQFF. CDR3 sequence (DNA): TGTGCCAGCAGTGGGGACAGACACTACAATGAGCAGTTCTTC. The rearrangement links TRBV2 to TRBJ2-1; 7 bases are shared with TRBD1. The CDR3 consists of 14 residues. Germline CDR1 is SNHLY and CDR2 is FYNNEI. V lost 4 bases to trimming and J lost 3 bases; unmatched junction nucleotides: 3.

The rearrangement joins TRBV27 to TRBJ1-2, with a weak D call TRBD1 (6 bases). Germline V gene sequence: CDR1 MNHEY, CDR2 SMNVEV (reference sequence). V lost 3 bases to trimming and J lost 8 bases, with 25 bases between them. CDR3 length: 17 amino acids. CDR3 in DNA: TGTGCCAGCAGTTTGGCAGGGGAGGGGAAGATGGCGGGCGGCTACACCTTC. Protein: CASSLAGEGKMAGGYTF.

V and J are TRBV11-3 and TRBJ1-1, with 7 bases aligning to TRBD1. This CDR3 has 15 residues. Germline V CDR1 and CDR2: SGHNT, YENEEA. Trimming cost V 3 bases and J 1 base; bases outside gene matches: 5. The CDR3 bases are TGTGCCAGCAGCTTGAGACAGGGAAAGAACACTGAAGCTTTCTTT. This codes for CASSLRQGKNTEAFF.

The chain carries TRBV18 and TRBJ2-7, with TRBD2 as a possible D gene (6 bases). The CDR3 spans 13 residues. V lost 6 bases to trimming and J lost 2 bases, with 11 bases between them. In germline, CDR1 is KGHSH, CDR2 LQKENI. The CDR3 DNA reads as TGTGCCAGCTCCCTCGGGACTCCCTACGAGCAGTACTTC. This encodes CASSLGTPYEQYF.

This clone was detected a few times. This chain uses TRBV7-8 with TRBJ1-1; 9 bases align to TRBD1. Germline lookup yields CDR1 SGHVS and CDR2 FQNEAQ. Unmatched junction bases numbered 3, after V lost 3 bases and J lost 1 base. CDR3 length: 15 amino acids. CDR3 sequence reads: CASSLTDRGNTEAFF. The CDR3 coding sequence is TGTGCCAGCAGCTTGACGGACAGGGGGAACACTGAAGCTTTCTTT.

The rearrangement joins TRBV4-1 to TRBJ1-1; D not resolved. V was cut by 0 bases and J by 6 bases, with 11 bases left in between. Per germline, CDR1 MGHRA and CDR2 YSYEKL. The CDR3 consists of 14 residues. The CDR3 nucleotides read TGCGCCAGCAGCCAAGATCCGGGGTTGGCTGAAGCTTTCTTT. Its protein product is CASSQDPGLAEAFF.

With regard to this clone: Other DNA sequences in this specimen translate into the identical CDR3. This sequence joins TRBV11-3 and TRBJ2-1, with D perhaps matching TRBD2 (6 bases). The CDR3 is 14 amino acids. The germline CDR1 and CDR2 sequences are SGHNT and YENEEA. Trimming took off 5 bases at V and 7 bases at J, with 15 bases between the two ends. CDR3 sequence (DNA): TGTGCCAGCAGCCTTTACGGGACTGCGAATGAGCAGTTCTTC. It codes for CASSLYGTANEQFF.

This chain uses TRBV28 with TRBJ2-3, with TRBD2 matching 12 bases. This CDR3 has 16 amino acids. V lost 6 bases and J lost 6; bases outside the gene matches: 10. Germline V gene sequence: CDR1 MDHEN, CDR2 SYDVKM. CDR3 sequence (DNA): TGTGCCAGCAGCTCCAGGACTAGCGGGACCCCTGATACGCAGTATTTT. Encoded protein: CASSSRTSGTPDTQYF. Supplemented by reference TRBV28 and TRBJ2-3, the full variable domain reads DVKVTQSSRYLVKRTGEKVFLECVQDMDHENMFWYRQDPGLGLRLIYFSYDVKMKEKGDIPEGYSVSREKKERFSLILESASTNQTSMYLCASSSRTSGTPDTQYFGPGTRLTVL.

The chain is built from TRBV7-2 and TRBJ2-5; 9 nucleotides line up with TRBD2. The germline CDR1 and CDR2 sequences are SGHTA and FQGNSA. Germline trimming cut 2 bases from V and 5 bases from J; bases unmatched to any gene: 15. The CDR3 has 18 residues. The CDR3 is CASSLLRRGLAFGETQYF. Written as DNA, the CDR3 is TGTGCCAGCAGCTTACTTAGGCGGGGACTAGCTTTCGGGGAGACCCAGTACTTC. Based on the CDR3 plus reference TRBV7-2 and TRBJ2-5, the full variable domain is GAGVSQSPSNKVTEKGKDVELRCDPISGHTALYWYRQSLGQGLEFLIYFQGNSAPDKSGLPSDRFSAERTGGSVSTLTIQRTQQEDSAVYLCASSLLRRGLAFGETQYFGPGTRLLVL.

The gene calls are TRBV7-8 and TRBJ2-1; TRBD2 agrees at 9 bases. The CDR3 length is 16 residues. Looked up from germline, CDR1 is SGHVS and CDR2 is FQNEAQ. The J segment lost 4 bases and the V segment lost 0 bases, leaving 4 bases of the junction unmatched. CDR3 DNA sequence: TGTGCCAGCAGCTTAGCCCCTAGCGGGACGTACAATGAGCAGTTCTTC. It codes for CASSLAPSGTYNEQFF. The variable domain in full, with the rest retrieved from reference TRBV7-8 and TRBJ2-1, is GAGVSQSPRYKVAKRGQDVALRCDPISGHVSLFWYQQALGQGPEFLTYFQNEAQLDKSGLPSDRFFAERPEGSVSTLKIQRTQQEDSAVYLCASSLAPSGTYNEQFFGPGTRLTVL.

This sequence joins TRBV4-3 and TRBJ2-7; tentatively, D is TRBD1 (5 bases). Trimming left V 3 bases short and J 3 bases short, with 18 bases between. This CDR3 has 16 amino acids. Germline V gives CDR1 LGHNA, CDR2 YSLEER. CDR3 sequence (DNA): TGCGCCAGCAGCCAGACACGACAGTCTAACCTCTACGAGCAGTACTTC. It is translated as CASSQTRQSNLYEQYF.

J is TRBJ2-5 and V is TRBV18; 10 nucleotides match TRBD2. CDR1 is KGHSH, CDR2 LQKENI, per germline. This CDR3 has 17 amino acids. V was clipped by 6 bases and J by 3 bases; unmatched bases: 13. In DNA form, the CDR3 reads TGTGCCAGCTCCCTAAATAGACTAGCGGGCCAAAAAGAGACCCAGTACTTC. Encoded protein: CASSLNRLAGQKETQYF.

The chain has TRBV2 and TRBJ2-3, with 15 positions matching TRBD2. CDR1 and CDR2 from the germline V gene are SNHLY and FYNNEI. The junction had 13 bases not matched to a gene; V was cut back by 5 bases and J by 4 bases. The CDR3 contains 19 residues. The CDR3 is CASSTTGTSGRRSADTQYF. CDR3 nucleotide sequence: TGTGCCAGCAGTACCACCGGGACTAGCGGGAGGAGGAGCGCAGATACGCAGTATTTT.

The genes are TRBV5-8 and TRBJ2-3; D possibly corresponds to TRBD2 (5 bases). Germline-derived CDR1 and CDR2 are SGHTS and YDEGEE. Trimming removed 4 bases at V and 3 bases at J, with 18 bases between. This CDR3 spans 16 amino acids. CDR3 coding DNA: TGTGCCAGCAGCGCTGGACTCGCGGGTAGGACAGATACGCAGTATTTT. Its protein product is CASSAGLAGRTDTQYF.

This clone was counted a few times. The chain uses TRBV1 and TRBJ1-1; the table's D gene call, TRBD1, was not cross checked with the DNA. TRBV1 is a listed pseudogene. This CDR3 contains 14 residues. Here the CDR3 reads CTSSQQGQGPEAFF. In nucleotides, the CDR3 is TGCACCAGCAGCCAACAGGGACAGGGCCCTGAAGCTTTCTTT.

CDR3 protein: CASSPPGTRLKAAFF. CDR3 nucleotides: TGTGCCAGCTCACCACCCGGGACACGGCTTAAGGCAGCTTTCTTT. The chain recombines TRBV18 with TRBJ1-1, with D possibly matching TRBD1 (6 bases). The V gene's germline CDR1 is KGHSH and CDR2 LQKENI. The CDR3 loop spans 15 amino acids. V lost 0 bases to trimming and J lost 10 bases, with 18 bases between them.

The V gene is TRBV7-3, the J gene TRBJ2-3; D is possibly TRBD2 (5 bases). The germline V gene encodes CDR1 SGHTA and CDR2 FQGTGA. V was cut by 5 bases and J by 4 bases, with 10 bases left in between. The CDR3 loop spans 13 amino acids. The CDR3 DNA reads TGTGCCAGCAGCATCGAGGGTTCAGATACGCAGTATTTT. Translation: CASSIEGSDTQYF.

The sample holds one count of this clone. V gene TRBV5-1 combines with J gene TRBJ2-7; 8 bases fit TRBD1. There are 16 residues in the CDR3. From germline, CDR1 is SGHRS and CDR2 YFSETQ. Losses at the gene ends were 4 bases for V and 2 bases for J; bases not matched to a gene: 11. The CDR3 spells CASSPTVGQGTYEQYF. The CDR3, as DNA: TGCGCCAGCAGCCCGACAGTTGGACAGGGTACCTACGAGCAGTACTTC.

This clone occurred a few times. The V call is TRBV27, the J call TRBJ1-4; the D is unclear. Trimming took off 2 bases at V and 8 bases at J, with 12 bases between the two ends. Germline CDR1 is MNHEY and CDR2 is SMNVEV (reference sequence). The CDR3 contains 14 residues. This chain's CDR3 is CASSLAGYGEKLFF. The DNA of the CDR3 is TGTGCCAGCAGTTTAGCTGGGTACGGGGAAAAACTGTTTTTT.

The rearrangement uses TRBV5-1 and TRBJ2-7; TRBD2 might be the D (5 bases). CDR3 length: 15 residues. V gave up 5 bases and J gave up 1 base, with 16 bases separating them. Germline CDR1 reads SGHRS; CDR2 reads YFSETQ. This chain's CDR3 is CASSRGSLISYEQYF. For the CDR3, the DNA is TGCGCCAGCAGTCGAGGGAGCCTAATATCCTACGAGCAGTACTTC. The variable domain in full, with the rest retrieved from reference TRBV5-1 and TRBJ2-7, is KAGVTQTPRYLIKTRGQQVTLSCSPISGHRSVSWYQQTPGQGLQFLFEYFSETQRNKGNFPGRFSGRQFSNSRSEMNVSTLELGDSALYLCASSRGSLISYEQYFGPGTRLTVT.

V is TRBV7-7 and J is TRBJ1-5, with TRBD1 identical over 7 bases. From germline, CDR1 is SSHAT and CDR2 FNYEAQ (reference sequence). This CDR3 contains 13 residues. After removal of 1 base from V and 7 bases from J, the junction contained 1 base not matched to a gene. The chain's CDR3 is CASSLDRGQPQHF. The CDR3 DNA is TGTGCCAGCAGCTTAGACAGGGGACAGCCCCAGCATTTT.